Each of the 9 T cell receptor beta chains below was sequenced from the same sample in a study of breast tumors, draining lymph nodes, adjacent tissues. Samples came from axillary lymph nodes draining the breast cancer. A single record per CDR3 protein comes from TCRdb applying MiXCR to the multiplex PCR reads. Among 200,000 to 300,000 distinct CDR3 sequences, around 30% were seen once, and the ten largest hold roughly 1.1%. Sequenced material: axillary lymph node tissue. Receptors originate from a female donor with breast cancer. Some clones in this sample may be carry-over from other donors' samples.

About this clonotype: A much larger clone lies one base from this, so it may be a read error. The chain uses TRBV20-1 and TRBJ2-3, with 11 bases identical to TRBD2. In germline, CDR1 is DFQATT, CDR2 SNEGSKA (reference sequence). The CDR3 extends over 15 amino acids. For the CDR3, the DNA is TGCAGTGCTGAGACTAGCGGGATAGACACAGGTACGCAGTATTTT. Amino acids: CSAETSGIDTGTQYF.

Comments on this clonotype: This clone may be a read error of a much larger clone one base away. The chain carries TRBV6-5 and TRBJ2-3, with no clear D. The V and J ends lost 0 bases and 1 base respectively, with 8 bases between them. The CDR3 runs 15 residues. Germline CDR1 MNHEY, CDR2 SVGAGI. CDR3 sequence: CASSYSKRGTDTQYF. The CDR3 DNA reads as TGTGCCAGCAGTTACTCGAAAAGGGGCACAGATACGCAGTATTTT.

There are many counts of this clonotype. This rearrangement joins TRBV7-8 to TRBJ2-3; 11 bases map to TRBD2. CDR3 length equals 15 residues. CDR1 and CDR2 (germline): SGHVS, FQNEAQ. Losses at the gene ends were 0 bases for V and 14 bases for J; bases not matched to a gene: 10. CDR3 region: CASSLAPSGRPIPYF. As DNA, the CDR3 is TGTGCCAGCAGCTTAGCTCCTAGCGGGAGGCCTATACCGTATTTT. Full variable domain (rest looked up from reference TRBV7-8 and TRBJ2-3): GAGVSQSPRYKVAKRGQDVALRCDPISGHVSLFWYQQALGQGPEFLTYFQNEAQLDKSGLPSDRFFAERPEGSVSTLKIQRTQQEDSAVYLCASSLAPSGRPIPYFGPGTRLTVL.

This clonotype was detected many times. The V call is TRBV24-1, the J call TRBJ1-5, with TRBD1 identical over 10 bases. The CDR3 loop spans 16 amino acids. The V gene end was trimmed by 4 bases and the J gene end by 5 bases; junction bases not matched to a gene: 7. In germline, CDR1 is KGHDR, CDR2 SFDVKD. The CDR3 nucleotides read TGTGCCACCAGTGACCCTCGACAGGGGGCTTATCAGCCCCAGCATTTT. As protein: CATSDPRQGAYQPQHF.

This clonotype was seen once. V gene TRBV7-2 combines with J gene TRBJ2-1, with 14 bases aligning to TRBD2. Germline loops: CDR1 SGHTA, CDR2 FQGNSA. The CDR3 has 15 residues. The V gene end was trimmed by 5 bases and the J gene end by 9 bases; junction bases not matched to a gene: 6. The CDR3 spells CASSPQGLAGAEQFF. For the CDR3, the DNA is TGTGCCAGCAGCCCACAGGGACTAGCGGGGGCTGAGCAGTTCTTC.

This clonotype showed up many times. V is TRBV7-3 and J is TRBJ2-1; TRBD1 aligns across 7 bases. The ends lost 4 bases at V and 6 bases at J; junction bases unmatched: 3. The CDR3 length is 13 residues. Germline V gene lookup returns CDR1 SGHTA and CDR2 FQGTGA. The CDR3 DNA is TGTGCCAGCAGCTCCGCAGGGGGCAATGAGCAGTTCTTC. This gives the protein CASSSAGGNEQFF.

The DNA for the CDR3 is TGTGCCAGCAGCTTAGATTTAGGGGGTAGTTCAGATACGCAGTATTTT. Translating gives CASSLDLGGSSDTQYF. V is TRBV11-2 and J is TRBJ2-3, with D perhaps TRBD1 (6 bases). This CDR3 is 16 amino acids long. From germline, CDR1 is SGHAT and CDR2 FQNNGV. The V and J ends lost 0 bases and 4 bases respectively, with 14 bases between them.

There are many counts of this clonotype. This chain links TRBV19 with TRBJ2-7; no clear D gene. V dropped 5 bases and J dropped 5 bases, with 22 bases sitting between them. Germline V gives CDR1 LNHDA, CDR2 SQIVND (reference sequence). The CDR3 is 16 residues long. CDR3 bases: TGTGCCAGTAGTCCCTCCCTGGCTAGTTTAGTCAACGAGCAGTACTTC. It is translated as CASSPSLASLVNEQYF.

The V gene is TRBV15, the J gene TRBJ1-4; 7 bases are a match to TRBD1. CDR1 and CDR2 (germline): LNHNV, YYDKDF (reference sequence). The CDR3 extends over 16 amino acids. V dropped 3 bases and J dropped 2; count of bases not matched to a gene: 6. CDR3 sequence (DNA): TGTGCCACCAGCAGCTCCTACAGGGGTACTAATGAAAAACTGTTTTTT. Translation gives CATSSSYRGTNEKLFF.